Listed below are T cell receptor beta chains from one sample, sequenced in a study of blood T cell repertoires in COVID-19. The assay was immunoSEQ multiplex PCR, and TCRdb's table has in-frame clones only and misses some. The sample holds about 240,000 clones; around 87% are singletons and the top ten take over 3%. Sequenced sample: peripheral blood. Receptor source: a woman aged 30 to 39 who had recovered from COVID-19. Both conserved end residues are part of each CDR3. Each record gives: D gene, J gene, clone size, V gene, CDR3 protein, CDR3 DNA. The D gene is left open where the match is weak. Clone size appears in some rows only: once, few, many, or a class for an expanded clone.

>.|TRBJ2-1|.|TRBV11-1
CASSFLPGGYNEQFF
TGTGCCAGCAGCTTCTTGCCCGGGGGCTACAATGAGCAGTTCTTC
>TRBD2|TRBJ2-1|once|TRBV4-2
CASSQTSGGAFEQFF
TGTGCCAGCAGCCAGACTAGCGGGGGGGCTTTTGAGCAGTTCTTC
>.|TRBJ1-3|.|TRBV4-1
CASSQWQGNTIYF
TGCGCCAGCAGCCAATGGCAGGGAAACACCATATATTTT
>.|TRBJ2-2|.|TRBV6-4
CASSRELSTGELFF
TGTGCCAGCAGTCGGGAGCTAAGCACCGGGGAGCTGTTTTTT
>TRBD2|TRBJ2-7|once|TRBV5-4
CASSLTSGGPAYEQYF
TGTGCCAGCAGCTTGACTAGCGGGGGGCCCGCCTACGAGCAGTACTTC
>.|TRBJ1-1|.|TRBV4-3
CASSQDFRGGTEAFF
TGCGCCAGCAGCCAAGATTTCCGCGGAGGTACTGAAGCTTTCTTT
>TRBD1|TRBJ1-5|.|TRBV19
CASSVDRDYSNQPQHF
TGTGCCAGTAGTGTAGACAGGGACTATAGCAATCAGCCCCAGCATTTT
>.|TRBJ1-3|.|TRBV4-2
CASSQKPSRLGNTIYF
TGTGCCAGCAGCCAGAAGCCGTCGCGTCTTGGAAACACCATATATTTT
>.|TRBJ1-2|.|TRBV5-6
CASSQTFGENGYTF
TGTGCCAGCAGCCAAACCTTCGGGGAGAATGGCTACACCTTC
>TRBD1|TRBJ2-3|.|TRBV7-6
CASSLVGGTGGTDTQYF
TGTGCCAGCAGCTTAGTGGGAGGGACAGGGGGCACAGATACGCAGTATTTT